This is a list of T cell receptor beta chains from one sample in a study of OX40 agonist ivuxolimab in advanced cancers. Generated by immunoSEQ multiplex PCR, the TCRdb table keeps only in-frame clones and is missing some. The repertoire holds 35,000 to 45,000 clones, with 83% as singletons. This specimen consisted of CD4+ or CD8+ T cells sorted from blood, obtained in a trial of the OX40 agonist ivuxolimab. The receptors derive from an adult with an advanced solid tumor such as melanoma, head and neck, liver or kidney cancer. Each CDR3 is given without its conserved first and last residue.

TRBV2	TRBJ2-1	ASRGGSSYNEQF
TRBV28	TRBJ1-1	ASIWEVGPSLGTEAF
TRBV7-9	TRBJ1-4	ASSSQTVELF
TRBV6-5	TRBJ2-1	ASTGGHEQF
TRBV7-8	TRBJ2-2	ASSSSRDRVGELF
TRBV5-1	TRBJ2-7	ASSLVGTGSYEQY
TRBV13	TRBJ1-4	ASSGQGFEKLF
TRBV7-8	TRBJ2-3	ASSSLLRLDTQY
TRBV4-3	TRBJ1-1	ASSQERVVNTEAF
TRBV27	TRBJ2-5	ASSPPGLEKETQY
TRBV28	NA	ASSGWRTDEQY
TRBV5-1	TRBJ1-2	ASRHLL
TRBV6-4	TRBJ2-1	ATSRGGSYNEQF
TRBV14	TRBJ1-1	ASSQVQGTMGTEAF
TRBV9	TRBJ2-5	ASSPRTSQETQY